This T cell receptor (beta chain) came from a study of blood T cell repertoires in COVID-19. Overall study context: Samples came from the United States, Italy and Spain, spanning acute and convalescent COVID-19. PBMCs, B-cell-depleted T cells, or T cells provided the cDNA or gDNA that made up the material.

The germline gives CDR1 LNHDA, CDR2 SQIVND (reference sequence). V lost 6 bases and J lost 4; bases outside the gene matches: 12. CDR3 length equals 16 residues. Per the authors' pipeline: Estimated nucleated cell counts came from reference gene primer amplification. The repertoire was sequenced with immunoSEQ multiplex PCR; TCRdb's copy has only in-frame clones and lacks some. D and trimming were read from the DNA, whereas the V and J calls and clone size are those reported in that table. The sample shows 50,000 to 70,000 clones, 87% of them seen only once. The V call is TRBV19, the J call TRBJ1-5; TRBD1 aligns across 7 bases. The receptor was derived from a man aged 55 to 69 with active or convalescent COVID-19. Material: peripheral blood. Here the CDR3 reads CASRTSDRAGNQPQHF. The CDR3 DNA reads TGTGCCAGTAGGACCAGTGACAGGGCTGGGAATCAGCCCCAGCATTTT.